This TCR beta chain was profiled in a study of molecular identifiers for immune sequencing clone quantification. Points from the study as a whole: Among around 970,000 naive cells, spiked Jurkat TCR RNA from a single cell was reportedly detectable. Clones above 20 RNA copies contained over 99% of effector molecules but under 1% of naive ones.

There are many counts of this clonotype. The target antigen is unknown. Generation of bulk TCR libraries relied on previously described methods and listed TCR primers. TCRdb re-analysed the PCR reads in MiXCR, keeping a single row per CDR3 protein. In the table there are more than 85,000 distinct CDR3 sequences, under 40% of which are singletons. V lost 0 bases and J 8 bases, leaving 12 bases between the germline ends. The CDR3 runs 14 residues. The germline V gene has CDR1 SGHNT and CDR2 YYREEE (reference sequence). This sequence originates from a human donor in good health. Some libraries in this study had Jurkat cell RNA spiked in. The chain recombines TRBV5-4 with TRBJ1-5; no definite D call. Sequenced input: naive CD8+ T cells from blood, with Jurkat cell RNA spiked in. Subset: FACS-sorted CD8+CD4-CCR7+CD45RA+ naive T cells. CDR3: CASSLDPASEPQHF. The CDR3 DNA follows: TGTGCCAGCAGCTTGGACCCAGCCAGCGAGCCCCAGCATTTT.